A selection of T cell receptor beta chains follows, all from one sample in a study of T cells in Graves' hyperthyroidism and ophthalmopathy. A single record per CDR3 protein comes from TCRdb applying MiXCR to the multiplex PCR reads. The sample carries a few hundred thousand distinct CDR3 sequences, around 45% recorded once. The sequenced material came from peripheral blood or thyroid tissue (not recorded which). Receptors originate from a woman between 18 and 29 years old with Graves' hyperthyroidism. Each CDR3 is given with its conserved first and last residue. A D gene is named only where the DNA matches it firmly. Clone size is stated in some rows and not others, as once, few, many or a class when expanded.

TRBJ2-7	TRBV7-2	.	.	TGCGCCAGCAGCCCCTATGGGGGTCGCTACGAGCAGTACTTC	CASSPYGGRYEQYF
TRBJ1-4	TRBV2	.	.	TGTGCCAGCAGCCAAAGGGAAAATGAAAAACTGTTTTTT	CASSQRENEKLFF
TRBJ2-5	TRBV24-1	.	many	TGTGCCACCAGTGATGAAGGAAGGGGAGGCCCACGGGAGACCCAGTACTTC	CATSDEGRGGPRETQYF
TRBJ1-5	TRBV10-2	.	.	TGCGCCAGCAGTGAGTCCGATCAGCCCCAGCATTTT	CASSESDQPQHF
TRBJ1-3	TRBV10-3	.	many	TGTGCCATCAGTGAATCCTCCTCTGGAAACACCATATATTTT	CAISESSSGNTIYF
TRBJ1-6	TRBV9	.	few	TGTGCCAGCAGCGGGAGGAGCTCCTATAATTCACCCCTCCACTTT	CASSGRSSYNSPLHF
TRBJ2-7	TRBV15	.	.	TGTGCCACCAGCAGAGATCTAGGGGATTCCTACGAGCAGTACTTC	CATSRDLGDSYEQYF
TRBJ1-2	TRBV2	.	.	TGTGCCAGCGGAGCTGGGTTACGGGACGGGGGGAATGGCTACACCTTC	CASGAGLRDGGNGYTF
TRBJ1-1	TRBV19	.	.	TGTGCCAGTAGTATAGACAGAGGCACTGAAGCTTTCTTT	CASSIDRGTEAFF
TRBJ2-7	TRBV20-1	.	.	TGCAGTGCTAGAGATTTTGTGGGAGTGGTGAACGAGCAGTACTTC	CSARDFVGVVNEQYF
TRBJ1-3	TRBV10-3	.	many	TGTGCCATCAGTCAACAGGCAAGCTCTGGAAACACCATATATTTT	CAISQQASSGNTIYF
TRBJ1-6	TRBV29-1	TRBD1	.	TGCAGCGCAGCCGGGACAGGGGGTTCACCCCTCCACTTT	CSAAGTGGSPLHF
TRBJ1-5	TRBV25-1	TRBD1	.	TGTGCTAGTAGGACAGGGGATTATAGCAATCAGCCCCAGCATTTT	CASRTGDYSNQPQHF
TRBJ1-6	TRBV20-1	TRBD1	few	TGCAGTGCTAGAGACGGGACAGGGACTATTTCACCCCTCCACTTT	CSARDGTGTISPLHF
TRBJ2-7	TRBV7-9	TRBD2	.	TGTGCCGGTAGTACAGCGGGGAGCTCCTACGAGCAGTACTTC	CAGSTAGSSYEQYF
TRBJ1-2	TRBV29-1	.	.	TGCAGCGTTGAAGATATCGGGGGTGATCGCTACACCTTC	CSVEDIGGDRYTF
TRBJ2-7	TRBV4-2	TRBD2	.	TGTGCCAGCAGCCCCTCTGCTAGCGGGTCCTACGAGCAGTACTTC	CASSPSASGSYEQYF
TRBJ1-2	TRBV11-3	TRBD1	.	TGTGCCAGCACCTCATGGGACAGGGACAAGGATTCCCAGAGGGATGGCTACACCTTC	CASTSWDRDKDSQRDGYTF
TRBJ1-2	TRBV10-3	.	.	TGTGCCATCAGTGCCGGGGGATCATATGGCTACACCTTC	CAISAGGSYGYTF
TRBJ1-2	TRBV19	TRBD1	.	TGTGCCAGTAGTTCTACAGGGGTGATCGATGACTACACCTTC	CASSSTGVIDDYTF
TRBJ2-5	TRBV5-1	TRBD1	.	TGCGCCAGCAGCCGAAAACAGGGGGCGGGAGAGACCCAGTACTTC	CASSRKQGAGETQYF
TRBJ2-7	TRBV7-9	.	.	TGTGCCAGCAGCCCCGGGGGGCGCGGGTACGAGCAGTACTTC	CASSPGGRGYEQYF
TRBJ2-7	TRBV2	TRBD1	.	TGTGCCAGCAGACCGACAGGGGGGCCTACCTACGAGCAGTACTTC	CASRPTGGPTYEQYF
TRBJ1-6	TRBV10-3	.	.	TGTGCCAGCTTAGAGGGAAATAATTCACCCCTCCACTTT	CASLEGNNSPLHF
TRBJ1-2	TRBV29-1	TRBD1	many	TGCAGCGTTGAAGATGGGACAGGGGGTGGCTACACCTTC	CSVEDGTGGGYTF
TRBJ2-7	TRBV20-1	TRBD2	few	TGCAGTGCCCCCATTAGCGGGAGCTCCTCCGAGCAGTACTTC	CSAPISGSSSEQYF
TRBJ2-5	TRBV7-6	TRBD2	once	TGTGCCAGCAGCCCAGCGGGAGAGGGAGAGACCCAGTACTTC	CASSPAGEGETQYF
TRBJ1-4	TRBV7-9	TRBD1	large	TGTGCCAGCAGCTTGGTAGGGACAGATGAAAAACTGTTTTTT	CASSLVGTDEKLFF
TRBJ2-2	TRBV4-3	.	.	TGCGCCAGCAGCCAAGGTCAGGGGTACGGGAAGCTGTTTTTT	CASSQGQGYGKLFF
TRBJ1-1	TRBV6-6	.	.	TGTGCCAGCAGTTACCTCTATAACACTGAAGCTTTCTTT	CASSYLYNTEAFF
TRBJ1-4	TRBV2	.	.	TGTGCCAGCAGTGAATGGTACAGGGTGGAAGAAAAACTGTTTTTT	CASSEWYRVEEKLFF
TRBJ1-5	TRBV29-1	.	.	TGCAGCGTTTTCCCGGGGGACGGCAATCAGCCCCAGCATTTT	CSVFPGDGNQPQHF